These 5 T cell receptor beta chains originate from one sample sequenced in a study of T cell repertoires in cytomegalovirus infection. Each CDR3 protein gets one entry after TCRdb re-called the reads with MiXCR. The sample holds roughly 570,000 distinct CDR3 sequences, roughly 43% seen once. What these receptors recognize is not known. Sequences were derived from cultured PBMCs, sampled from culture after CMV antigen stimulation. The receptor set was obtained from a human donor in good health (CMV status not recorded). Some clones in this sample may be carry-over from other donors' samples.

The chain carries TRBV20-1 and TRBJ2-3; tentative D call: TRBD1 (6 bases). The CDR3 runs 12 residues. V lost 5 bases to trimming and J lost 3 bases, with 9 bases between them. The germline V gene has CDR1 DFQATT and CDR2 SNEGSKA (reference sequence). CDR3 in amino acids: CSAVQGTDTQYF. The CDR3 DNA reads as TGCAGTGCTGTTCAGGGGACAGATACGCAGTATTTT.

The sample holds one count of this clonotype. The chain joins TRBV30 to TRBJ2-6; D is undetermined. This CDR3 is built from 17 residues. Germline-derived CDR1 and CDR2 are GTSNPN and SVGIG (reference sequence). V lost 0 bases to trimming and J lost 1 base, with 13 bases between them. The CDR3 DNA is TGTGCCTGGAGTGTTTCGGTGGGAAAGTCTGGGGCCAACGTCCTGACTTTC. Protein product: CAWSVSVGKSGANVLTF.

The chain carries TRBV12-3 or TRBV12-4 and TRBJ2-7, with 8 bases matching TRBD1. The CDR3 consists of 14 residues. V gave up 6 bases and J gave up 6 bases; unmatched junction bases: 10. CDR3 DNA: TGTGCCAGCAGCCCCCGGACAGGGTCGAGCGAGCAGTACTTC. It yields the protein CASSPRTGSSEQYF.

This clonotype was counted only a few times. The V gene is TRBV7-8, the J gene TRBJ2-4, with a possible D match to TRBD1 (5 bases). The V gene lost 5 bases and the J gene lost 0 bases, with 11 bases spanning the gap. Per germline, CDR1 SGHVS and CDR2 FQNEAQ. This CDR3 comprises 15 residues. The CDR3 DNA is TGTGCCAGCAGCGCAGACAGACTAGCCAAAAACATTCAGTACTTC. This gives the protein CASSADRLAKNIQYF.

The chain has TRBV28 and TRBJ2-5, with a tentative D call TRBD1 (6 bases). Germline V CDR1 and CDR2: MDHEN, SYDVKM. V lost 2 bases, J lost 5 bases, and 15 bases lay in between. The CDR3 has 15 amino acids. CDR3 nucleotide sequence: TGTGCCAGCAGTTTACGTGGGGGCGGCTTGGAGACCCAGTACTTC. This translates into CASSLRGGGLETQYF.